One TCR beta chain is described in this entry. What this receptor recognizes is not known. No much larger clone is present one base from it, and per-base qualities are unavailable. TCRbeta CDR3 regions were amplified from genomic DNA by means of the immunoSEQ Assay, a bias-controlled multiplex PCR. The authors' analysis ran thus. Nucleated cell counts per sample were estimated from amplification of reference gene primers within the assay. To quantify the absolute abundance of each unique TCRbeta CDR3 rearrangement, sequence reads were collapsed and filtered. For each sample, productive Simpson clonality was calculated as the square root of Simpson's diversity index over productive rearrangements. TCRdb stores this immuneACCESS table with in-frame sequences only. Part of the clones is absent; in the studies checked, under half of the shortfall reflects unresolved V genes, and no reason is known for the rest. The V and J calls and the clone size are those of that table, but D and trimming were determined from the DNA. The sample profile shows about 200,000 clones; 89% of them were found once. The ten largest account for 2% to 2.5% of the sample.

This sample stems from a study of blood T cell repertoires in COVID-19 (dated by TCRdb to the early 2020s). In the study overall: Collaborator samples came from the United States, Italy and Spain and covered acute and convalescent phases of COVID-19. The material from the prospective study consisted of cDNA or gDNA derived from T cells, B-cell-depleted T cells, or PBMCs. The dataset comprised deeply sampled blood TCRbeta repertoires from subjects exposed to, actively infected with, or recovered from COVID-19. The repertoires were made available in a free public database intended to serve as a resource for research on the immune response to SARS-CoV-2. Samples came from the ongoing ImmuneRACE study (first 160 participants) plus 1,254 subjects from 6 global collaborators. Sample metadata almost always included a de-identified subject ID, COVID-19 status, age in years and sex. Where available, HLA class I and class II types were taken from metadata supplied by the sample provider and were not determined by assay-based typing. Findings and caveats that apply to the study as a whole: How much clinical and demographic metadata was included differed by source and by participant, and the metadata was provided uncurated.

Enrolling through a virtual design, the prospective study's participants ranged in age from roughly 18 to 89 years and lived across 20 to 30 United States geographic areas. In the prospective study, participants were assigned to cohorts based on the clinical history participants reported in a screening survey and a study questionnaire. Each participant in the prospective study had whole blood, serum and a nasopharyngeal or oropharyngeal swab collected by mobile phlebotomists. Participants in the prospective study had the option to provide additional blood draws and questionnaires over an approximately 2-month period. Prospective study blood samples were shipped either frozen or at room temperature before DNA extraction. CDR1 and CDR2 were assigned from the germline V gene as SGHVS and FQNEAQ. The V end loses 2 bases and the J end loses 6 bases, and a stretch of 13 bases separates them. From the cysteine up to the phenylalanine, the CDR3 has a length of 14 residues. Left in the record is the CDR3 DNA by itself, 42 bases read in frame from the first base.

The receptor's source is a woman between 35 and 50 years old with acute COVID-19. The rearranged chain carries TRBV7-8 and TRBJ1-1; tentative D gene TRBD1, with 6 bases matching. The sequencing input was PBMCs or T cells enriched from blood (not recorded which). Read as DNA, the sequence is TGTGCCAGCAGCTTATCAGGGGCGGGGGCTGAAGCTTTCTTT. It specifies CASSLSGAGAEAFF.